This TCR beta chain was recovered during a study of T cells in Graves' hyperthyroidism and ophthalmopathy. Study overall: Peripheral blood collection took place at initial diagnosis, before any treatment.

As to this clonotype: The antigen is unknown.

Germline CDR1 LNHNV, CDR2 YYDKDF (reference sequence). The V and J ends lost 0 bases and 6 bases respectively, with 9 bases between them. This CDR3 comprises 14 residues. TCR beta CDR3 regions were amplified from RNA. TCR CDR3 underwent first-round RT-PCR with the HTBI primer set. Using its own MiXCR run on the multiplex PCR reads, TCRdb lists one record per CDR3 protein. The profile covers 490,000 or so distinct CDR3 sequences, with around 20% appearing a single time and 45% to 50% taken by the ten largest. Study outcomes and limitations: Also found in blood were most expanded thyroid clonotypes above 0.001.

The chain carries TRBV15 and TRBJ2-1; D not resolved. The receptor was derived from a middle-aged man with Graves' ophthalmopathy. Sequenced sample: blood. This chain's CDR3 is CATSRDWGGNEQFF. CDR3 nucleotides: TGTGCCACCAGCAGAGATTGGGGTGGCAATGAGCAGTTCTTC.